These 11 T cell receptor beta chains were sequenced from one sample in a study of T-cell memory formation after mild COVID-19 (dated by TCRdb to about 2021). The protocol used for the library was 5' RACE. Instrument on record: Illumina NovaSeq 6000. The raw public reads went through TCRdb reprocessing: fastp at Q25, MiXCR clone calling, in-frame beta chains kept. Duplicate CDR3 protein sequences are folded into a single record with the most common DNA and genes. The table for this sample lists a few hundred thousand distinct CDR3 sequences; roughly a fifth of them were counted only once. Around 20% of the sample is taken by the ten largest. The sequencing sample was made of PBMCs or a T cell subset sorted from them (not recorded which). The receptors here all came from a man between 18 and 29 years old who had mild COVID-19 (a few samples of this study predate the infection). The sample titles of this study are shuffled in the database, so cell type and time point are left out; the donor was told from shared clones.

The genes are TRBV4-3 and TRBJ2-3; TRBD1 matches 7 bases. This CDR3 contains 17 residues. The germline gives CDR1 LGHNA, CDR2 YSLEER. The V gene end was trimmed by 0 bases and the J gene end by 4 bases; junction bases not matched to a gene: 10. CDR3 loop: CASSQDRRTGASDTQYF. The CDR3 DNA is TGCGCCAGCAGCCAAGATCGAAGGACAGGAGCATCAGATACGCAGTATTTT.

The chain recombines TRBV27 with TRBJ1-2, with TRBD1 matching over 9 bases. Germline V lookup: CDR1 MNHEY, CDR2 SMNVEV (reference sequence). The CDR3 length is 16 residues. With 2 bases clipped from V and 7 bases from J, the junction kept 11 bases outside the gene matches. The CDR3 DNA sequence: TGTGCCAGCAGTTTAATCACCGGGACAGGGAGTCTTGGCTACACCTTC. This translates into CASSLITGTGSLGYTF.

The gene calls are TRBV12-3 or TRBV12-4 and TRBJ2-1; 7 nucleotides match TRBD2. V gave up 5 bases and J gave up 10 bases; unmatched junction bases: 2. This CDR3 is 11 amino acids long. The CDR3 nucleotides are TGTGCCAGCAGTAACGGGGGGGAGCAGTTCTTC. Encoded protein: CASSNGGEQFF.

This clonotype was detected many times. The chain links TRBV18 to TRBJ2-1; D assignment may be TRBD1 or TRBD2 (5 bases each). The CDR3 contains 16 residues. The V end lost 0 bases, the J end lost 2 bases, and 11 bases lay between the germline ends. CDR1 is KGHSH, CDR2 LQKENI, per germline. The CDR3 reads CASSPPSRGAYNEQFF. CDR3 bases: TGTGCCAGCTCACCACCGTCCCGAGGGGCCTACAATGAGCAGTTCTTC.

This clonotype was seen a few times. CDR3 sequence (DNA): TGTGCCAGCACCGACGCACGGGGCTACACCTTC. Amino acids: CASTDARGYTF. The genes are TRBV6-2 or TRBV6-3 and TRBJ1-2; D is unclear. Germline loops: CDR1 MNHEY, CDR2 SVGEGT. The V gene lost 7 bases and the J gene lost 8 bases, with 11 bases spanning the gap. The CDR3 consists of 11 residues.

This clonotype has a handful of counts. CDR3 nucleotides: TGCGCCAGCAGTGAGTCGTATTGGGAAGAGACCCAGTACTTC. Its translation: CASSESYWEETQYF. The chain couples TRBV10-2 to TRBJ2-5; D is ambiguous. Germline V lookup: CDR1 WSHSY, CDR2 SAAADI. The V and J ends lost 0 bases and 3 bases respectively, with 8 bases between them. This CDR3 spans 14 amino acids.

The J gene is TRBJ2-5, the V gene TRBV29-1, with 9 bases identical to TRBD1. This CDR3 contains 14 residues. The germline V gene has CDR1 SQVTM and CDR2 ANQGSEA. The V and J ends lost 6 bases and 5 bases, in that order; junction bases with no gene match: 10. CDR3 coding DNA: TGCAGCGTGGGGCAGACAGGGGGGATCGAGACCCAGTACTTC. The encoded protein is CSVGQTGGIETQYF.

This clonotype was picked up many times. The rearrangement joins TRBV29-1 to TRBJ1-1, with D possibly TRBD1 on 6 matching bases. Germline V gives CDR1 SQVTM, CDR2 ANQGSEA. Trimming removed 6 bases at V and 5 bases at J, with 16 bases between. The CDR3 runs 13 residues. CDR3 sequence (DNA): TGCAGCGTCCCACGGGGGGGCGGGACTGAAGCTTTCTTT. It yields the protein CSVPRGGGTEAFF.

The table lists this clonotype with a few counts. V and J are TRBV6-5 and TRBJ1-1, with D perhaps matching TRBD1 (5 bases). V was shortened by 5 bases and J by 6 bases, with 13 bases between the two germline ends. The CDR3 length is 13 residues. The germline V gene has CDR1 MNHEY and CDR2 SVGAGI. The CDR3: CASSNPWDPEAFF. Written as DNA, the CDR3 is TGTGCCAGCAGTAACCCTTGGGACCCTGAAGCTTTCTTT.

The sample holds many counts of this clonotype. The CDR3 DNA is TGTGCCAGCAGTAGATCGACCCGGTGGGAGACCCAGTACTTC. Translation: CASSRSTRWETQYF. The chain couples TRBV6-5 to TRBJ2-5; no firm D call. Germline V gene sequence: CDR1 MNHEY, CDR2 SVGAGI. Trimming cost V 5 bases and J 5 bases, with 15 bases left between them. This CDR3 region has 14 residues.

The chain links TRBV12-3 or TRBV12-4 to TRBJ1-1; D might be TRBD1 (5 bases). CDR3 length: 15 amino acids. V lost 6 bases and J lost 4, with 18 bases in between. This chain's CDR3 is CASSHSPPGGTEAFF. CDR3 coding DNA: TGTGCCAGCAGCCACTCCCCACCTGGGGGCACTGAAGCTTTCTTT.